These 19 T cell receptor beta chains were all obtained from the same sample, sequenced in a study of cytomegalovirus exposure and HLA in healthy donors. The PCR was carried out with 60 Vbeta primers and 13 Jbeta primers. The table came from immunoSEQ multiplex PCR; TCRdb's copy has only in-frame clones and leaves some out. The top ten hold approximately 15% of the sample, which has approximately 100,000 clones, 70% to 80% seen once. Sequenced: PBMCs. The receptors shown here come from a man between 60 and 75 years old in good health and CMV-seropositive.

The table lists this clone with a few counts. The gene calls are TRBV15 and TRBJ1-2; tentatively, D is TRBD1 (6 bases). V was trimmed by 3 bases and J by 4 bases, leaving 9 bases between them. Germline V gene data show CDR1 as LNHNV and CDR2 as YYDKDF (reference sequence). This CDR3 comprises 13 residues. CDR3 amino acids: CATSSGQLYGYTF. DNA for the CDR3: TGTGCCACCAGCAGCGGACAGCTCTATGGCTACACCTTC.

The genes are TRBV7-3 and TRBJ1-1; D might be TRBD1 (6 bases). V was cut by 5 bases and J by 5 bases, with 15 bases left in between. Per germline, CDR1 SGHTA and CDR2 FQGTGA. The CDR3 spans 14 residues. As DNA, the CDR3 is TGTGCCAGCAGCGCCCAGGGGACCGGAACTGAAGCTTTCTTT. Translated: CASSAQGTGTEAFF.

This clone was counted a single time. This rearrangement joins TRBV5-1 to TRBJ2-4, with 7 bases aligning to TRBD2. The CDR3 runs 15 residues. J was trimmed by 3 bases and V by 4 bases; bases with no gene match: 7. Germline V gene data show CDR1 as SGHRS and CDR2 as YFSETQ. The CDR3: CASSPGLSSKNIQYF. CDR3 bases: TGCGCCAGCAGCCCGGGACTATCGAGCAAAAACATTCAGTACTTC.

The chain has TRBV2 and TRBJ2-2; 7 positions agree with TRBD1. Germline values: CDR1 SNHLY, CDR2 FYNNEI. V trimming: 5 bases; J trimming: 5 bases; junction bases outside the gene matches: 5. This CDR3 contains 14 residues. The CDR3 loop reads CASSQGQKTGELFF. The CDR3 DNA reads as TGTGCCAGCAGTCAGGGACAGAAGACCGGGGAGCTGTTTTTT.

The chain couples TRBV9 to TRBJ2-1, with TRBD2 matching over 8 bases. This CDR3 region has 15 residues. Per the germline V gene, CDR1 is SGDLS and CDR2 is YYNGEE. Losses at the gene ends were 2 bases for V and 5 bases for J; bases not matched to a gene: 6. The CDR3 coding sequence is TGTGCCAGCAGCGTCGGGGGGGCTGGAAACAATGAGCAGTTCTTC. Its translation: CASSVGGAGNNEQFF. Complete variable domain (other parts from reference TRBV9 and TRBJ2-1): DSGVTQTPKHLITATGQRVTLRCSPRSGDLSVYWYQQSLDQGLQFLIQYYNGEERAKGNILERFSAQQFPDLHSELNLSSLELGDSALYFCASSVGGAGNNEQFFGPGTRLTVL.

The chain joins TRBV6-1 to TRBJ2-5; 10 nucleotides match TRBD1. The CDR3 runs 16 residues. Germline V gene lookup returns CDR1 MNHNS and CDR2 SASEGT. With V trimmed by 0 bases and J by 5 bases, 6 bases remained unmatched. This CDR3 is CASSEAQDRGRETQYF. The CDR3 coding sequence is TGTGCCAGCAGTGAAGCGCAAGACAGGGGGCGGGAGACCCAGTACTTC.

The V call is TRBV2, the J call TRBJ2-3; 8 nucleotides line up with TRBD2. CDR1 SNHLY and CDR2 FYNNEI come from the germline V gene. The CDR3 contains 15 residues. Unmatched junction bases numbered 3, after V lost 4 bases and J lost 0 bases. The CDR3 here is CASSGRGGSTDTQYF. CDR3 coding DNA: TGTGCCAGCAGTGGCCGGGGGGGGAGCACAGATACGCAGTATTTT.

The chain has TRBV5-6 and TRBJ1-2; D gene unclear. Germline V gives CDR1 SGHDT, CDR2 YYEEEE. This CDR3 comprises 12 residues. V was clipped by 0 bases and J by 5 bases, with 5 bases between them. This CDR3 is CASSLGLYGYTF. DNA of the CDR3: TGTGCCAGCAGCTTGGGGCTTTATGGCTACACCTTC.

V is TRBV4-1 and J is TRBJ1-2; unclear D gene. V lost 0 bases, J lost 4 bases, and 9 bases lay in between. There are 14 residues in the CDR3. The V gene's germline CDR1 is MGHRA and CDR2 YSYEKL. CDR3 amino acids: CASSQDTPGYGYTF. CDR3 nucleotide sequence: TGCGCCAGCAGCCAAGATACACCGGGCTATGGCTACACCTTC.

The chain couples TRBV19 to TRBJ1-1; a possible D gene is TRBD1 (5 bases). The germline V and J ends were trimmed by 3 bases and 1 base, with 12 bases remaining between them. This CDR3 has 15 amino acids. Germline lookup yields CDR1 LNHDA and CDR2 SQIVND (reference sequence). CDR3 sequence reads: CASSIGGIPNTEAFF. The CDR3 DNA reads TGTGCCAGTAGTATTGGGGGGATACCGAACACTGAAGCTTTCTTT.

V gene TRBV7-9 combines with J gene TRBJ1-4; D not certain. The germline V gene has CDR1 SEHNR and CDR2 FQNEAQ (reference sequence). Deletions cut 1 base from V and 7 bases from J, with 16 bases between. The CDR3 is made up of 16 amino acids. The CDR3 DNA is TGTGCCAGCAGCTTAGTTGGCGGCCAAGGGAGTGAAAAACTGTTTTTT. Encoded protein: CASSLVGGQGSEKLFF.

The V call is TRBV10-3, the J call TRBJ2-3; TRBD1 is a possible D gene (5 bases). Per the germline V gene, CDR1 is ENHRY and CDR2 is SYGVKD. Trimming shortened V by 0 bases and J by 2 bases, and 9 bases separated the two germline ends. This CDR3 contains 15 residues. The CDR3 nucleotides are TGTGCCATCAGTGAGTCTAGGGGTCTCACAGATACGCAGTATTTT. Translation gives CAISESRGLTDTQYF.

The chain is built from TRBV4-1 and TRBJ2-1; D may be TRBD2 (6 bases). V lost 2 bases and J 7 bases, leaving 15 bases between the germline ends. Germline V gene lookup returns CDR1 MGHRA and CDR2 YSYEKL. This CDR3 comprises 15 residues. CDR3: CASSQLPGRGNEQFF. DNA for the CDR3: TGCGCCAGCAGCCAACTCCCCGGACGGGGGAATGAGCAGTTCTTC.

Details on this clone: At one end, the junction sequence differs from germline, possibly due to a read error. V and J are TRBV7-9 and TRBJ2-7, with D possibly matching TRBD2 (6 bases). Germline V gene sequence: CDR1 SEHNR, CDR2 FQNEAQ (reference sequence). The CDR3 has 12 amino acids. The CDR3 region is CSSSLGGNEQYF. For the CDR3, the DNA is TGTTCCAGCAGCTTAGGAGGGAACGAGCAGTACTTC.

This clone was picked up one time. This chain links TRBV5-5 with TRBJ2-7, with TRBD1 as a possible D gene (6 bases). Between the trimmed V and J ends, which lost 6 bases and 0 bases, there was a span of 13 bases. Germline V gives CDR1 SGHKS, CDR2 YYEKEE (reference sequence). The CDR3 totals 14 residues. CDR3 sequence: CASMDRARSYEQYF. The CDR3 nucleotides are TGTGCCAGCATGGACAGAGCCCGCTCCTACGAGCAGTACTTC.

This clone has only one observation. This chain connects TRBV7-9 to TRBJ2-7; 7 nucleotides line up with TRBD1. CDR1 is SEHNR, CDR2 FQNEAQ, per germline (reference sequence). V was clipped by 1 base and J by 10 bases; unmatched bases: 1. CDR3 length equals 11 residues. For the CDR3, the DNA is TGTGCCAGCAGCTTAGGACAGGGCCAGTACTTC. Encoded protein: CASSLGQGQYF.

The V call is TRBV19, the J call TRBJ1-5, with D unresolved. The CDR3 runs to 15 residues. V was cut by 1 base and J by 0 bases, with 7 bases left in between. Germline loops: CDR1 LNHDA, CDR2 SQIVND (reference sequence). The CDR3 DNA follows: TGTGCCAGTAGTATAGGGCAGTATAGCAATCAGCCCCAGCATTTT. Residues: CASSIGQYSNQPQHF.

The rearrangement links TRBV29-1 to TRBJ1-2; D is unclear. Germline V gene lookup returns CDR1 SQVTM and CDR2 ANQGSEA. The CDR3 runs 13 residues. Trimming removed 5 bases from V and 8 bases from J, with 18 bases in between. CDR3 amino acids: CSVRVDLNGGYTF. The CDR3 DNA reads TGCAGCGTTCGGGTCGACTTAAACGGGGGCTACACCTTC.

V and J are TRBV6-1 and TRBJ1-1; TRBD1 might be the D (5 bases). This CDR3 has 14 amino acids. Trimming took 7 bases from V and 0 from J, leaving 12 bases between them. Germline values: CDR1 MNHNS, CDR2 SASEGT. CDR3 protein: CASTHGGVNTEAFF. CDR3 nucleotide sequence: TGTGCCAGCACCCACGGGGGGGTGAACACTGAAGCTTTCTTT.